One sample yielded the 11 T cell receptor beta chains listed below, sequenced in a study of spatial heterogeneity in lung cancer (dated by TCRdb to between 2018 and 2020). What the study reported, not specific to this receptor: The number of expanded intratumoral alpha and beta TCRs correlated with the tumor nonsynonymous mutation count.

Receptor amplification or capture employed 5' RACE. The listed sequencing device is NextSeq 500. The public reads were run again by TCRdb, first through fastp at Q25 and then through MiXCR, and only productive beta chains were kept. Each entry merges the rows of one CDR3 protein and shows their most common DNA and genes. The sample includes roughly 17,000 distinct CDR3 sequences, with roughly 5.7% observed a single time. The ten largest clones add up to 6.8% of the sample. These TCRs' antigens remain unknown. Sample time point, as interpreted from the label and publication: sample taken at primary tumor resection. Material: lung tumor tissue, obtained at surgery. These receptor sequences come from a male donor with early-stage non-small cell lung cancer.

By sample fraction, this clonotype is large. At one end the junction does not follow the germline gene, possibly because of a read error. V and J are TRBV7-7 and TRBJ2-7; 10 bases are a match to TRBD1. Germline V CDR1 and CDR2: SSHAT, FNYEAQ (reference sequence). CDR3 length: 13 amino acids. Here the CDR3 DNA reads TGTGCTAGCAGCTGGGGACAGGGGTACGAGCAGTACTTC. Its protein product is CASSWGQGYEQYF.

This clonotype was recorded at least ten times. CDR3 in amino acids: CASSFGQGGETQYF. In nucleotides, the CDR3 is TGTGCCAGCAGCTTCGGACAGGGTGGAGAGACCCAGTACTTC. The gene calls are TRBV7-8 and TRBJ2-5, with 8 bases that match TRBD1. V gave up 3 bases and J gave up 4 bases; unmatched junction bases: 4. Germline V lookup: CDR1 SGHVS, CDR2 FQNEAQ. This CDR3 has 14 amino acids. The variable domain in full, with the rest retrieved from reference TRBV7-8 and TRBJ2-5, is GAGVSQSPRYKVAKRGQDVALRCDPISGHVSLFWYQQALGQGPEFLTYFQNEAQLDKSGLPSDRFFAERPEGSVSTLKIQRTQQEDSAVYLCASSFGQGGETQYFGPGTRLLVL.

The table lists this clonotype with many counts. The chain is built from TRBV28 and TRBJ2-5; maybe TRBD1 (5 bases). The CDR3 length is 14 residues. CDR1 and CDR2 from the germline V gene are MDHEN and SYDVKM. Trimming pared 6 bases from V and 5 bases from J, leaving 16 bases between. The CDR3 loop is CASSNQGGVETQYF. The DNA for the CDR3 is TGTGCCAGCAGCAACCAGGGTGGAGTTGAGACCCAGTACTTC.

This clonotype was recorded many times. The rearrangement uses TRBV27 and TRBJ2-1; 8 nucleotides align to TRBD2. Germline lookup yields CDR1 MNHEY and CDR2 SMNVEV (reference sequence). CDR3 length: 16 amino acids. J gave up 9 bases and V 5 bases, and 15 bases lay outside the gene matches. In nucleotides, the CDR3 is TGTGCCAGCAGTACTCGGGTAGACGGGAGGGCCCGTGAGCAGTTCTTC. Its translation is CASSTRVDGRAREQFF.

This clonotype was counted at least ten times. The V call is TRBV3-1, the J call TRBJ1-1; D is uncertain. The ends were cut back, 6 bases at V and 1 base at J, with 12 bases in the middle. Germline V gene lookup returns CDR1 LGHDT and CDR2 YNNKEL (reference sequence). This CDR3 comprises 14 residues. The DNA for the CDR3 is TGTGCCAGCAGTCGCGGACTGGCGAACACTGAAGCTTTCTTT. Its protein is CASSRGLANTEAFF.

This clonotype ranks as medium-sized (0.01 to 0.1%). The gene calls are TRBV20-1 and TRBJ2-7, with D perhaps matching TRBD1 (5 bases). CDR1 is DFQATT, CDR2 SNEGSKA, per germline (reference sequence). The CDR3 runs 15 residues. V lost 2 bases, J lost 2 bases, and 16 bases lay in between. The CDR3 sequence: CSARPTDILTYEQYF. CDR3 nucleotide sequence: TGCAGTGCTAGACCAACGGACATCCTAACCTACGAGCAGTACTTC.

This clonotype was picked up many times. The chain combines TRBV20-1 with TRBJ2-7, with 9 bases fitting TRBD2. Germline V CDR1 and CDR2: DFQATT, SNEGSKA (reference sequence). Unmatched junction bases numbered 6, after V lost 7 bases and J lost 2 bases. The CDR3 is 13 amino acids. The CDR3 loop is CSVEREETYEQYF. In nucleotides, the CDR3 is TGCAGTGTTGAGCGGGAGGAAACCTACGAGCAGTACTTC.

This clonotype occurred many times. V gene TRBV10-3 combines with J gene TRBJ2-1; D is perhaps TRBD2 (5 bases). CDR1 and CDR2 from the germline V gene are ENHRY and SYGVKD. V lost 6 bases and J 0 bases, leaving 9 bases between the germline ends. This CDR3 spans 14 amino acids. Written as DNA, the CDR3 is TGTGCCATCAGGGGTAGCGTCTCCTACAATGAGCAGTTCTTC. Protein product: CAIRGSVSYNEQFF.

This clonotype showed up many times. V usage is TRBV5-1 and J usage is TRBJ2-6, with TRBD2 as a possible D gene (5 bases). The CDR3 sequence is 18 residues long. V was pared by 1 base and J by 1 base, with 15 bases between. The germline CDR1 and CDR2 sequences are SGHRS and YFSETQ. CDR3 sequence: CASSLNGVYESGANVLTF. Here the CDR3 DNA reads TGCGCCAGCAGCTTGAACGGGGTTTACGAATCTGGGGCCAACGTCCTGACTTTC.

Many counts were recorded for this clonotype. This rearrangement joins TRBV18 to TRBJ2-1; TRBD2 agrees at 8 bases. The trim removed 3 bases at V and 8 bases at J, leaving 15 bases unmatched. Germline V gives CDR1 KGHSH, CDR2 LQKENI. The length of the CDR3 is 17 residues. The CDR3 sequence is CASSPRAMAGGVDEQFF. Here the CDR3 DNA reads TGTGCCAGCTCACCGAGGGCTATGGCGGGAGGAGTCGATGAGCAGTTCTTC.

This clonotype was seen many times. V gene TRBV19 combines with J gene TRBJ2-1; D tentatively fits TRBD1 or TRBD2 (5 bases each). Trimming shortened V by 6 bases and J by 4 bases, and 13 bases separated the two germline ends. Germline assignment: CDR1 LNHDA and CDR2 SQIVND (reference sequence). The CDR3 spans 14 residues. For the CDR3, the DNA is TGTGCCAGTAGGGGGGTGCGGTTTTACAATGAGCAGTTCTTC. Translation: CASRGVRFYNEQFF.